What follows are 23 T cell receptor beta chains derived from one specimen sequenced in a study of T cells in Graves' hyperthyroidism and ophthalmopathy. Authors of the study amplified TCR beta CDR3 regions from RNA transcripts. The TCR CDR3 first-round RT-PCR relied on the HTBI primer set. TCRdb ran MiXCR on the multiplex PCR reads and lists one entry per CDR3 protein. Here the sample spans 300,000 to 450,000 distinct CDR3 sequences, around 25% being singletons. Sample: blood. The receptors shown here come from a man in his fifties with Graves' hyperthyroidism.

This clonotype was counted a few times. V is TRBV7-3 and J is TRBJ2-3; 7 bases agree with TRBD1. V trimming: 5 bases; J trimming: 4 bases; junction bases outside the gene matches: 15. This CDR3 comprises 17 residues. Germline loops: CDR1 SGHTA, CDR2 FQGTGA. The chain's CDR3 is CASSVRDSRDRSDTQYF. In nucleotides, the CDR3 is TGTGCCAGCAGCGTACGGGACAGTCGGGATAGGTCAGATACGCAGTATTTT.

This clonotype was detected only a few times. The V call is TRBV25-1, the J call TRBJ1-4; D gene uncertain. Deletions cut 2 bases from V and 7 bases from J, with 5 bases between. Germline CDR1 reads MGHDK; CDR2 reads SYGVNS. This CDR3 is built from 12 residues. This CDR3 reads CASSEPGEKLFF. The CDR3 DNA reads TGTGCCAGCAGTGAACCAGGTGAAAAACTGTTTTTT. The whole variable domain, filled in from reference TRBV25-1 and TRBJ1-4, reads EADIYQTPRYLVIGTGKKITLECSQTMGHDKMYWYQQDPGMELHLIHYSYGVNSTEKGDLSSESTVSRIRTEHFPLTLESARPSHTSQYLCASSEPGEKLFFGSGTQLSVL.

The rearrangement joins TRBV7-9 to TRBJ2-5; maybe TRBD1 (6 bases). The CDR3 loop spans 16 amino acids. Trimming removed 5 bases from V and 2 bases from J, with 18 bases in between. Germline V lookup: CDR1 SEHNR, CDR2 FQNEAQ (reference sequence). This CDR3 is CASSGDRGSEQETQYF. DNA of the CDR3: TGTGCCAGCAGCGGGGATAGGGGGTCGGAACAAGAGACCCAGTACTTC.

The rearrangement links TRBV20-1 to TRBJ2-1; the match to TRBD2 covers 8 bases. CDR3 length: 14 amino acids. Germline CDR1 DFQATT, CDR2 SNEGSKA (reference sequence). V trimming: 4 bases; J trimming: 1 base; junction bases outside the gene matches: 3. This CDR3 is CSAIAGTSYNEQFF. Here the CDR3 DNA reads TGCAGTGCTATAGCGGGGACATCCTACAATGAGCAGTTCTTC.

The rearrangement links TRBV27 to TRBJ2-1; TRBD2 matches 14 bases. Trimming cost V 6 bases and J 8 bases; bases outside gene matches: 6. Germline CDR1 and CDR2: MNHEY and SMNVEV (reference sequence). This CDR3 region has 15 residues. The CDR3 reads CASRTSGRAWYEQFF. The CDR3 nucleotides read TGTGCCAGCAGGACTAGCGGGAGGGCCTGGTATGAGCAGTTCTTC.

This clonotype showed up just a few times. The chain uses TRBV12-3 or TRBV12-4 and TRBJ2-4; no firm D call. The CDR3 totals 14 residues. The V end was cut by 1 base, the J end by 6 bases, with 10 bases between. The CDR3: CASSLGGTINIQYF. CDR3 sequence (DNA): TGTGCCAGCAGTTTAGGAGGTACAATAAACATTCAGTACTTC.

At least ten counts were recorded for this clonotype. This chain uses TRBV7-9 with TRBJ2-7, with D hard to call. Deletions cut 1 base from V and 6 bases from J, with 7 bases between. In germline, CDR1 is SEHNR, CDR2 FQNEAQ (reference sequence). The CDR3 totals 12 residues. As DNA, the CDR3 is TGTGCCAGCAGCTTAGTTATAGGCGAGCAGTACTTC. Residues: CASSLVIGEQYF.

This chain connects TRBV6-1 to TRBJ2-3; D is unclear. The V gene's germline CDR1 is MNHNS and CDR2 SASEGT. CDR3 length equals 14 residues. V dropped 3 bases and J dropped 9 bases, with 16 bases sitting between them. The CDR3 sequence is CASSEISLGETQYF. The DNA of the CDR3 is TGTGCCAGCAGTGAGATCTCTCTGGGTGAAACGCAGTATTTT.

This clonotype was counted only a few times. The rearrangement joins TRBV5-1 to TRBJ2-6, with D unclear. CDR3 length: 15 residues. Trimming left V 0 bases short and J 4 bases short, with 8 bases between. The V gene's germline CDR1 is SGHRS and CDR2 YFSETQ. The CDR3 DNA follows: TGCGCCAGCAGCTTGGGGGCAGGAGGGGCCAACGTCCTGACTTTC. It is translated as CASSLGAGGANVLTF.

The rearrangement uses TRBV5-1 and TRBJ2-1; 8 positions agree with TRBD2. This CDR3 region has 15 residues. With V trimmed by 0 bases and J by 4 bases, 3 bases remained unmatched. Germline CDR1 SGHRS, CDR2 YFSETQ. The CDR3 region is CASSLATSGYNEQFF. Here the CDR3 DNA reads TGCGCCAGCAGCTTGGCTACTAGCGGATACAATGAGCAGTTCTTC.

The chain links TRBV29-1 to TRBJ2-7; D gene uncertain. Trimming left V 4 bases short and J 2 bases short, with 9 bases between. This CDR3 is built from 12 residues. Germline V CDR1 and CDR2: SQVTM, ANQGSEA. As DNA, the CDR3 is TGCAGCGTTGCGGGCAGCACCTACGAGCAGTACTTC. Translated: CSVAGSTYEQYF.

This clonotype was seen a few times. This rearrangement joins TRBV11-1 to TRBJ1-1, with D unclear. Looked up from germline, CDR1 is SGHAT and CDR2 is FQDESV (reference sequence). The CDR3 extends over 14 amino acids. V shed 3 bases and J shed 1 base, with 9 bases lying between them. The CDR3 is CASSLEAGNTEAFF. The CDR3 region has the DNA TGTGCCAGCAGCTTGGAGGCTGGGAACACTGAAGCTTTCTTT.

This clonotype was observed at least ten times. The V and J genes are TRBV2 and TRBJ2-7, with D perhaps matching TRBD1 or TRBD2 (5 bases each). Trimming shortened V by 5 bases and J by 0 bases, and 8 bases separated the two germline ends. The CDR3 has 13 amino acids. Per the germline V gene, CDR1 is SNHLY and CDR2 is FYNNEI. The CDR3 bases are TGTGCCAGCAGTCGGGACGTCTCCTACGAGCAGTACTTC. Protein product: CASSRDVSYEQYF.

The CDR3 spells CATSRDYGTGSSYEQYF. For the CDR3, the DNA is TGTGCCACCAGCAGAGATTATGGGACAGGGAGCTCCTACGAGCAGTACTTC. The chain joins TRBV15 to TRBJ2-7, with 9 bases that match TRBD1. The V segment lost 0 bases and the J segment 0 bases; nucleotides outside the gene matches: 6. Germline assignment: CDR1 LNHNV and CDR2 YYDKDF (reference sequence). The CDR3 sequence is 17 residues long.

This clonotype was seen more than once but under ten times. V is TRBV7-9 and J is TRBJ2-3; D may be TRBD2 (6 bases). The CDR3 extends over 11 amino acids. Per germline, CDR1 SEHNR and CDR2 FQNEAQ (reference sequence). V gave up 6 bases and J gave up 5 bases, with 6 bases separating them. DNA for the CDR3: TGTGCCAGCAGGCGGGAAGATACGCAGTATTTT. Protein sequence: CASRREDTQYF.

This clonotype was detected many times. The rearrangement links TRBV12-5 to TRBJ2-1; D might be TRBD2 (6 bases). V was shortened by 4 bases and J by 4 bases, with 14 bases between the two germline ends. The CDR3 runs 15 residues. CDR1 and CDR2 (germline): LGHNT, FRNRAP. Written as DNA, the CDR3 is TGTGCTAGTGGTTGGGTGACCGGGACTTACAATGAGCAGTTCTTC. Its protein product is CASGWVTGTYNEQFF. The full variable domain, its missing parts supplied by reference TRBV12-5 and TRBJ2-1, is DARVTQTPRHKVTEMGQEVTMRCQPILGHNTVFWYRQTMMQGLELLAYFRNRAPLDDSGMPKDRFSAEMPDATLATLKIQPSEPRDSAVYFCASGWVTGTYNEQFFGPGTRLTVL.

The chain combines TRBV29-1 with TRBJ1-2; 9 nucleotides align to TRBD1. The CDR3 length is 13 residues. V lost 4 bases to trimming and J lost 4 bases; unmatched junction nucleotides: 4. CDR1 is SQVTM, CDR2 ANQGSEA, per germline. The CDR3 sequence is CSVGDRDGYGYTF. In DNA form, the CDR3 reads TGCAGCGTTGGGGACAGGGACGGCTATGGCTACACCTTC.

This chain's CDR3 is CASSLSGYQPQHF. The CDR3 region has the DNA TGCGCCAGCAGCTTGTCGGGGTACCAGCCCCAGCATTTT. V gene TRBV5-1 combines with J gene TRBJ1-5; D is unclear. Germline V gives CDR1 SGHRS, CDR2 YFSETQ. The CDR3 runs to 13 residues. Trimming removed 1 base at V and 7 bases at J, with 9 bases between.

Ten or more counts support this clonotype. One end of the junction is discordant with germline, which a read error may explain. The V gene is TRBV7-7, the J gene TRBJ2-3, with a possible D match to TRBD2 (6 bases). The CDR3 is 13 amino acids. Germline V lookup: CDR1 SSHAT, CDR2 FNYEAQ (reference sequence). CDR3 bases: TGTGCTAGCAGCTTAGCGGTGACAGATACGCAGTATTTT. This sequence encodes CASSLAVTDTQYF.

This clonotype appeared a few times. The CDR3 region is CASSPYGQADYEQYF. Written as DNA, the CDR3 is TGTGCCAGCAGCCCCTATGGACAGGCCGACTACGAGCAGTACTTC. The genes are TRBV5-5 and TRBJ2-7; 7 positions match TRBD1. With V trimmed by 4 bases and J by 3 bases, 10 bases remained unmatched. From germline, CDR1 is SGHKS and CDR2 YYEKEE (reference sequence). The CDR3 sequence is 15 residues long.

This clonotype has just a few counts. V and J are TRBV12-3 or TRBV12-4 and TRBJ2-3; no definite D call. Trimming took off 3 bases at V and 3 bases at J, with 7 bases between the two ends. The length of the CDR3 is 13 residues. The CDR3: CASSLDPTDTQYF. The CDR3 nucleotides read TGTGCCAGCAGTTTGGACCCGACAGATACGCAGTATTTT.

The gene calls are TRBV2 and TRBJ2-2; weak D call: TRBD2 (5 bases). Trimming shortened V by 7 bases and J by 2 bases, and 20 bases separated the two germline ends. The CDR3 covers 17 residues. Germline-derived CDR1 and CDR2 are SNHLY and FYNNEI. CDR3 nucleotides: TGTGCCAGCAATCCTGGCGGGCCACATATCAACACCGGGGAGCTGTTTTTT. Amino acids: CASNPGGPHINTGELFF.

The V call is TRBV6-2 or TRBV6-3, the J call TRBJ1-2; TRBD1 matches 7 bases. CDR3 length: 16 amino acids. Unmatched junction bases numbered 12, after V lost 0 bases and J lost 8 bases. CDR1 and CDR2 (germline): MNHEY, SVGEGT. This chain's CDR3 is CASSYSGAGQSGGYTF. The CDR3 DNA follows: TGTGCCAGCAGTTACTCAGGCGCGGGACAGTCGGGAGGCTACACCTTC.